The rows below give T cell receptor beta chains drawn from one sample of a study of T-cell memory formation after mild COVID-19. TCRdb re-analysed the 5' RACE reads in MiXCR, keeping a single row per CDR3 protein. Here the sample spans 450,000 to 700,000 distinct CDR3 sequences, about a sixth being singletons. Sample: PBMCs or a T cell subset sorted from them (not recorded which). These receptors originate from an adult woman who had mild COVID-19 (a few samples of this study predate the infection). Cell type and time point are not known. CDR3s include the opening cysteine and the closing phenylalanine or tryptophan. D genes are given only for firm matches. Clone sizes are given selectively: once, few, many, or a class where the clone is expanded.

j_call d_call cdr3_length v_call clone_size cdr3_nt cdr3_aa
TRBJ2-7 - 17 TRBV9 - TGTGCCAGCAGCGTCACGTCCTTTGCGTTTTCCCACTACGAGCAGTACTTC CASSVTSFAFSHYEQYF
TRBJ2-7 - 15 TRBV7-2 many TGTGCCAGCAGCTTAGGCACAGGCTGGACCTACGAGCAGTACTTC CASSLGTGWTYEQYF
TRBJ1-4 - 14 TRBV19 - TGTGCCAGTAGTCCTTCCGAGTGGGATGAAAAACTGTTTTTT CASSPSEWDEKLFF
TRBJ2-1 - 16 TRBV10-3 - TGTGCCATCAGTGAGTCGGAGGGAAGGTCCTACAATGAGCAGTTCTTC CAISESEGRSYNEQFF
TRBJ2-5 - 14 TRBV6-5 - TGTGCCAGCAGTTACGGAGGGACCTGGGAGACCCAGTACTTC CASSYGGTWETQYF
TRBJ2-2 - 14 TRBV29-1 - TGCAGCGTTGAGGGCGCCTTTGGCACCGGGGAGCTGTTTTTT CSVEGAFGTGELFF
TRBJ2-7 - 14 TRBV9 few TGTGCCAGCAGCGTAGGTGGGATAGTCCACGAGCAGTACTTC CASSVGGIVHEQYF
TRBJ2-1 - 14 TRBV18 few TGTGCCAGCTCACCGAGCCGGGTTTACAATGAGCAGTTCTTC CASSPSRVYNEQFF
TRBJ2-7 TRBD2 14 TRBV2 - TGTGCCAGCAACCCTAGCGGGAGATACTACGAGCAGTACTTC CASNPSGRYYEQYF
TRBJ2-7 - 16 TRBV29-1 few TGCAGCGTTGAAACCGCTTCCAGGAGGGGTTGGTACGAGCAGTACTTC CSVETASRRGWYEQYF
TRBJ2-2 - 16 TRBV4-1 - TGCGCCAGCAGCCAAACAGGGTTCGTCGAGTCCGGGGAGCTGTTTTTT CASSQTGFVESGELFF
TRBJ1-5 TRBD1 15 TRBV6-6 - TGTGCCAGCAGTGATGACAGGGGTGGCAATCAGCCCCAGCATTTT CASSDDRGGNQPQHF
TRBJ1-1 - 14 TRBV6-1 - TGTGCCAGCAGTGAAACGACAACGAACACTGAAGCTTTCTTT CASSETTTNTEAFF
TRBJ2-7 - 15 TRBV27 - TGTGCCAGCAGTCCCAGGGTAGTAGATTTATACGAGCAGTACTTC CASSPRVVDLYEQYF
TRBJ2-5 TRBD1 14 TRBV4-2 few TGTGCCAGCAGCCAAGCAGGGGGTAAAGAGACCCAGTACTTC CASSQAGGKETQYF
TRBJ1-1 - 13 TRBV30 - TGTGCCTGGAGTCTCGACACAAACACTGAAGCTTTCTTT CAWSLDTNTEAFF
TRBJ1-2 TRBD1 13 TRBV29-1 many TGCAGCGTTGAACGGGACAGGGTCGCTGGCTACACCTTC CSVERDRVAGYTF
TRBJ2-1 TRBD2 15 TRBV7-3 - TGTGCCAGCAGCACTAGGACTAGCGGGAGGAATGAGCAGTTCTTC CASSTRTSGRNEQFF
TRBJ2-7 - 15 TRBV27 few TGTGCCAGCAGTTTACGGCGGGATAGCTCCTACGAGCAGTACTTC CASSLRRDSSYEQYF
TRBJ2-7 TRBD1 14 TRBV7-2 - TGTGCCAGCAGCTTAGTTGGGACAGGGGGCGAGCAGTACTTC CASSLVGTGGEQYF
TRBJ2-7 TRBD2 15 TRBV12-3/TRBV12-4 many TGTGCCAGCAGTTTAGCTAGCGGGAGGGCGGACGAGCAGTACTTC CASSLASGRADEQYF
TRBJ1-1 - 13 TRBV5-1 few TGCGCCAGCAGCCTAGACAGACTCTTTGAAGCTTTCTTT CASSLDRLFEAFF
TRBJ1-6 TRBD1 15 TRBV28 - TGTGCCAGCAGTCCCCAGGGACAGGGTATGTCACCCCTCCACTTT CASSPQGQGMSPLHF
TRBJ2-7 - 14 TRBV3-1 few TGTGCCAGCAGCCAAGATCGGTCGTACGACGAGCAGTACTTC CASSQDRSYDEQYF
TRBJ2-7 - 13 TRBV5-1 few TGCGCCAGCAGCTTACCGGACGGAGGCGAGCAGTACTTC CASSLPDGGEQYF
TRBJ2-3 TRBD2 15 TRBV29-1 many TGCAGCGTGGGGTCGGCTAGCGGGAGCACAGATACGCAGTATTTT CSVGSASGSTDTQYF
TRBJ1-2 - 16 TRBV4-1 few TGCGCCAGCAGCCGATTCGGTGGAGTGGGGAGCTATGGCTACACCTTC CASSRFGGVGSYGYTF
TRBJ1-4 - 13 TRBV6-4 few TGTGCCAGCAGCCGGATTTTGGGTGAAAAACTGTTTTTT CASSRILGEKLFF
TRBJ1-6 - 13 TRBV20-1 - TGCAGTGCTAGGTGGCAGGCAAATTCACCCCTCCACTTT CSARWQANSPLHF
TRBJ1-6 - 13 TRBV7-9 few TGTGCCAGCAGCAAACAGCATAATTCACCCCTCCACTTT CASSKQHNSPLHF
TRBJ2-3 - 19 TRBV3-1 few TGTGCCAGCAGCCAAGATTGGATGCACCTGAGCCCTAGCACAGATACGCAGTATTTT CASSQDWMHLSPSTDTQYF
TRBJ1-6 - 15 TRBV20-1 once TGCAGTGCCACGAGACAGGTCGATGGGAGCTCACCCCTCCACTTT CSATRQVDGSSPLHF
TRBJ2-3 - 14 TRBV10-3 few TGTGCCATCAGTGATTGGGACAGCACAGATACGCAGTATTTT CAISDWDSTDTQYF
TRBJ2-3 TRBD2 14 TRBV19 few TGTGCCAGTAACCGACGGGAGGGCACAGATACGCAGTATTTT CASNRREGTDTQYF
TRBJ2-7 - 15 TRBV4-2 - TGTGCCAGCAGCCAAGATCGGTCCGACCTCTACGAGCAGTACTTC CASSQDRSDLYEQYF
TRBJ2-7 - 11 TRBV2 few TGTGCCAGCATCTGGGGAGGCGAGCAGTACTTC CASIWGGEQYF
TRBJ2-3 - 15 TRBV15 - TGTGCCACCAGCAGAGAACCCCTGTCCACAGATACGCAGTATTTT CATSREPLSTDTQYF
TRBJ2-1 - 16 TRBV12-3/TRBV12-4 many TGTGCCAGCAGTTACAGGGTTTCGGGCTCCTACAATGAGCAGTTCTTC CASSYRVSGSYNEQFF
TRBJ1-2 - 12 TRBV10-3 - TGTGCCATCAGCATTGACCCCACCGGCTACACCTTC CAISIDPTGYTF
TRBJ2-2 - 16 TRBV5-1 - TGCGCCAGCAGCGTGAGGGGTCCAGCGAACACCGGGGAGCTGTTTTTT CASSVRGPANTGELFF
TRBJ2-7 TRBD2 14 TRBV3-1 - TGTGCCAGCAGATCCGGGACTAGCGGGGTCTCACAGTACTTC CASRSGTSGVSQYF
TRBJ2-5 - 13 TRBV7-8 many TGTGCCAGCAGCCGTAGGGCGGGAGAGACCCAGTACTTC CASSRRAGETQYF
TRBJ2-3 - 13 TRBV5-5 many TGTGCCAGCAGCTTGGACCTCACAGATACGCAGTATTTT CASSLDLTDTQYF
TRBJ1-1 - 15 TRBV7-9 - TGTGCCAGCAGCTTAGCAAGAGGGACGAACACTGAAGCTTTCTTT CASSLARGTNTEAFF
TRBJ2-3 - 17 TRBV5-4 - TGTGCCAGCAGCTTTGGGACTTTACGCGGAGCCACAGATACGCAGTATTTT CASSFGTLRGATDTQYF
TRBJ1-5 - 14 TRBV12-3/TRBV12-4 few TGTGCCAGCAGTTTCGGCAGGGGCAATCAGCCCCAGCATTTT CASSFGRGNQPQHF
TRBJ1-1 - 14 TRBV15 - TGTGCCACCAGCAGCAGGGTGGTTAGTACTGAAGCTTTCTTT CATSSRVVSTEAFF